What follows describes a single TCR beta chain. As yet, its antigen is unknown. These data belong to a study of CD8+CD57+ T cells in acquired aplastic anemia. Background on the study: Sorted CD4+ and CD8+ cells gave a mean 3.2 ug DNA, range about 0.19 to 27.4 ug. Overall study findings and caveats: There were over 25 CD8+ CDR3 sequences that occurred in both patients and controls. Statistical testing detected no significant gap in CD8+ Simpson's diversity between patients and controls.

Profiles of TCR beta VDJ and CDR3 were generated from a genomic DNA template. A single record per CDR3 protein comes from TCRdb applying MiXCR to the reads. The data hold 250,000 to 350,000 distinct CDR3 sequences, with 50% to 70% observed a single time. Germline lookup yields CDR1 MNHNY and CDR2 SVGAGI (reference sequence). This CDR3 is 16 amino acids long. The rearrangement uses TRBV6-6 and TRBJ2-7; D perhaps matches TRBD1 (7 bases). TRBJ2-5 matches the DNA end more closely, so the J call is doubtful. Sequencing was carried out using sorted CD4+, CD8+, or CD8+CD57+ T cells (not recorded which) from PBMCs. The TCR comes from a human donor with severe aplastic anemia or a healthy control (not recorded which). The CDR3 region is CAIRGAGPSARETQYF. CDR3 DNA: TGTGCCATCAGGGGGGCCGGGCCGAGCGCTAGGGAGACCCAGTACTTC.